This T cell receptor (beta chain) was found in a study of blood T cell repertoires in COVID-19. Trimming stripped 4 bases from V and 6 bases from J, with 19 bases between. The CDR3 totals 15 residues. Germline V gene lookup returns CDR1 SGDLS and CDR2 YYNGEE. As processed by the authors: Estimated nucleated cell counts came from reference gene primer amplification. Sequencing used immunoSEQ multiplex PCR; TCRdb keeps in-frame clones, though not all of them. V and J calls plus clone size are reproduced from that table; the DNA served to infer D and trimming. The repertoire holds tens of thousands of clones, with approximately 87% as singletons.

The chain has TRBV9 and TRBJ1-2; TRBD1 is a possible D gene (5 bases). This TCR was recovered from a human donor in a cohort sampled during active COVID-19. Material: peripheral blood. This chain's CDR3 is CASSLRAGVENGYTF. The CDR3 DNA reads as TGTGCCAGCAGCTTGAGGGCGGGGGTCGAAAATGGCTACACCTTC.